These 29 T cell receptor beta chains were sequenced from one sample in a study of T cells in localized non-small cell lung cancer (TCRdb year 2020). Libraries came from the immunoSEQ multiplex PCR assay. TCRdb holds this immuneACCESS table with in-frame rearrangements only. Some clones are missing; in checked studies, unresolved V genes explain under half, and the rest has no known cause. This sample lists 40,000 or so clones; approximately 80% were detected once. The ten largest clonotypes hold 6.5% to 8% of the sample. The material sequenced was peripheral blood mononuclear cells, taken before any cancer treatment. The receptors shown here come from a male donor at least 60 years old with stage II lung adenocarcinoma.

V gene TRBV18 combines with J gene TRBJ1-4; D is undetermined. Trimming left V 3 bases short and J 8 bases short, with 4 bases between. CDR1 is KGHSH, CDR2 LQKENI, per germline. The CDR3 runs to 11 residues. The CDR3 loop is CASSPGEKLFF. The CDR3 DNA reads as TGTGCCAGCTCACCGGGCGAAAAACTGTTTTTT.

The chain is built from TRBV4-3 and TRBJ1-1; a weak D match, TRBD1 (5 bases). Germline lookup yields CDR1 LGHNA and CDR2 YSLEER. The germline V and J ends were trimmed by 4 bases and 5 bases, with 17 bases remaining between them. The CDR3 length is 15 residues. This CDR3 reads CASSLHQLGGTEAFF. The DNA of the CDR3 is TGCGCCAGCAGCCTACACCAGCTGGGGGGAACTGAAGCTTTCTTT.

The chain uses TRBV2 and TRBJ2-5; D unresolved. Trimming took off 2 bases at V and 5 bases at J, with 6 bases between the two ends. The CDR3 loop spans 12 amino acids. Germline values: CDR1 SNHLY, CDR2 FYNNEI. The CDR3 here is CASSEIMETQYF. The DNA for the CDR3 is TGTGCCAGCAGTGAAATTATGGAGACCCAGTACTTC. Filled out from reference TRBV2 and TRBJ2-5, the complete variable domain reads EPEVTQTPSHQVTQMGQEVILRCVPISNHLYFYWYRQILGQKVEFLVSFYNNEISEKSEIFDDQFSVERPDGSNFTLKIRSTKLEDSAMYFCASSEIMETQYFGPGTRLLVL.

J is TRBJ1-1 and V is TRBV11-2, with D hard to call. V dropped 2 bases and J dropped 4 bases, with 8 bases sitting between them. The CDR3 has 13 residues. Germline V lookup: CDR1 SGHAT, CDR2 FQNNGV. CDR3 sequence reads: CASSLLVGTEAFF. CDR3 in DNA: TGTGCCAGCAGCTTATTGGTGGGCACTGAAGCTTTCTTT.

V is TRBV30 and J is TRBJ1-6; no firm D call. The CDR3 is made up of 14 amino acids. Germline V lookup: CDR1 GTSNPN, CDR2 SVGIG (reference sequence). V lost 4 bases to trimming and J lost 2 bases, with 9 bases between them. The CDR3 DNA reads TGTGCCTGGATGGTGGGCCCCTATAATTCACCCCTCCACTTT. Protein product: CAWMVGPYNSPLHF. Looking up the rest from reference TRBV30 and TRBJ1-6 gives the full variable domain: SQTIHQWPATLVQPVGSPLSLECTVEGTSNPNLYWYRQAAGRGLQLLFYSVGIGQISSEVPQNLSASRPQDRQFILSSKKLLLSDSGFYLCAWMVGPYNSPLHFGNGTRLTVT.

The V and J genes are TRBV27 and TRBJ2-7, with D uncertain. Trimming cost V 5 bases and J 0 bases, with 14 bases left between them. Germline V gene data show CDR1 as MNHEY and CDR2 as SMNVEV (reference sequence). The CDR3 sequence is 15 residues long. In nucleotides, the CDR3 is TGTGCCAGCAGTCCCCGTCCTGATAGCTCCTACGAGCAGTACTTC. Amino acid sequence: CASSPRPDSSYEQYF.

The chain employs TRBV5-4 and TRBJ2-5, with D maybe TRBD2 (5 bases). Trimming shortened V by 1 base and J by 5 bases, and 9 bases separated the two germline ends. Germline assignment: CDR1 SGHNT and CDR2 YYREEE (reference sequence). This CDR3 region has 13 residues. The CDR3 nucleotides are TGTGCCAGCAGCTTGAAGGGCGGGGAGACCCAGTACTTC. This translates into CASSLKGGETQYF.

The DNA for the CDR3 is TGTGCCAGCACCCAGACGGGGGGGGTAGGAACTGAAGCTTTCTTT. It specifies CASTQTGGVGTEAFF. This sequence joins TRBV7-8 and TRBJ1-1, with D possibly being TRBD1 (5 bases). Trimming took off 7 bases at V and 5 bases at J, with 20 bases between the two ends. Germline lookup yields CDR1 SGHVS and CDR2 FQNEAQ. This CDR3 comprises 15 residues.

This clone was seen a few times. The rearrangement uses TRBV30 and TRBJ1-4, with D tentatively TRBD1 (6 bases). This CDR3 region has 18 residues. The V gene's germline CDR1 is GTSNPN and CDR2 SVGIG (reference sequence). V was cut by 1 base and J by 0 bases, with 18 bases left in between. In DNA form, the CDR3 reads TGTGCCTGGAGTGGGGGCCCGACAGGAGAAGCAACTAATGAAAAACTGTTTTTT. This sequence encodes CAWSGGPTGEATNEKLFF.

The chain recombines TRBV29-1 with TRBJ1-1; maybe TRBD1 (5 bases). The CDR3 is 12 amino acids. Germline CDR1 and CDR2: SQVTM and ANQGSEA. Trimming removed 6 bases at V and 5 bases at J, with 13 bases between. The CDR3: CSVLVGGTEAFF. In DNA form, the CDR3 reads TGCAGCGTCTTAGTCGGGGGGACTGAAGCTTTCTTT.

This rearrangement joins TRBV19 to TRBJ2-1, with D perhaps matching TRBD2 (5 bases). The CDR3 extends over 15 amino acids. The V gene's germline CDR1 is LNHDA and CDR2 SQIVND (reference sequence). Trimming cost V 3 bases and J 1 base, with 10 bases left between them. The chain's CDR3 is CASSIGIQSYNEQFF. The CDR3 bases are TGTGCCAGTAGTATCGGGATTCAATCCTACAATGAGCAGTTCTTC.

The chain employs TRBV7-9 and TRBJ2-6, with a tentative D call TRBD1 (6 bases). V lost 5 bases to trimming and J lost 0 bases, with 17 bases between them. This CDR3 is built from 18 residues. Germline loops: CDR1 SEHNR, CDR2 FQNEAQ (reference sequence). In nucleotides, the CDR3 is TGTGCCAGCAGCCCCCGGGGCAGGGGAGACTCTGGGGCCAACGTCCTGACTTTC. Translation: CASSPRGRGDSGANVLTF. The full variable domain, its missing parts supplied by reference TRBV7-9 and TRBJ2-6, is DTGVSQNPRHKITKRGQNVTFRCDPISEHNRLYWYRQTLGQGPEFLTYFQNEAQLEKSRLLSDRFSAERPKGSFSTLEIQRTEQGDSAMYLCASSPRGRGDSGANVLTFGAGSRLTVL.

This clone has a handful of counts. The chain joins TRBV19 to TRBJ2-1, with a possible D match to TRBD2 (6 bases). Trimming removed 6 bases from V and 6 bases from J, with 18 bases in between. The CDR3 loop spans 15 amino acids. Germline lookup yields CDR1 LNHDA and CDR2 SQIVND (reference sequence). The CDR3 coding sequence is TGTGCCAGTAGACCCAAAAGGGACTCGCCCAATGAGCAGTTCTTC. Its translation: CASRPKRDSPNEQFF.

V usage is TRBV7-9 and J usage is TRBJ2-7; tentatively, D is TRBD1 or TRBD2 (5 bases each). Germline lookup yields CDR1 SEHNR and CDR2 FQNEAQ (reference sequence). CDR3 length equals 13 residues. V was shortened by 8 bases and J by 0 bases, with 11 bases between the two germline ends. CDR3: CASGPGSSYEQYF. CDR3 nucleotide sequence: TGTGCCAGCGGCCCAGGGAGCTCCTACGAGCAGTACTTC.

The chain links TRBV7-9 to TRBJ1-2; possibly TRBD1 for D (5 bases). V was trimmed by 5 bases and J by 2 bases, leaving 18 bases between them. The CDR3 spans 16 residues. Germline assignment: CDR1 SEHNR and CDR2 FQNEAQ (reference sequence). The DNA of the CDR3 is TGTGCCAGCAGCCCAGTGGGGGGAATAGCAAACTATGGCTACACCTTC. Translating it yields CASSPVGGIANYGYTF.

This chain joins TRBV19 and TRBJ1-5; TRBD1 aligns across 11 bases. Germline lookup yields CDR1 LNHDA and CDR2 SQIVND (reference sequence). The CDR3 totals 15 residues. V lost 7 bases and J lost 4; bases outside the gene matches: 6. CDR3 coding DNA: TGTGCCAGTAACAGGGACAGGGGGTTAAATCAGCCCCAGCATTTT. This encodes CASNRDRGLNQPQHF.

The J gene is TRBJ1-2, the V gene TRBV5-4; TRBD1 matches 11 bases. This CDR3 contains 14 residues. The ends lost 4 bases at V and 7 bases at J; junction bases unmatched: 6. CDR1 and CDR2 (germline): SGHNT, YYREEE (reference sequence). CDR3 nucleotides: TGTGCCAGCAGCCTGGACAGGGGGCAGGGTGGCTACACCTTC. Residues: CASSLDRGQGGYTF.

The rearrangement links TRBV18 to TRBJ2-3; either TRBD1 or TRBD2 may fit D (5 bases each). Germline lookup yields CDR1 KGHSH and CDR2 LQKENI. Trimming took 8 bases from V and 2 from J, leaving 11 bases between them. The CDR3 has 13 residues. As DNA, the CDR3 is TGTGCCAGCCTCCGGGACCCCACAGATACGCAGTATTTT. This gives the protein CASLRDPTDTQYF.

The J gene is TRBJ2-7, the V gene TRBV19; TRBD2 is a possible D gene (6 bases). V gave up 10 bases and J gave up 2 bases, with 15 bases separating them. The CDR3 is 13 amino acids. In germline, CDR1 is LNHDA, CDR2 SQIVND (reference sequence). The DNA of the CDR3 is TGTGCCACCGCGAGAGGGAGGACCTACGAGCAGTACTTC. This encodes CATARGRTYEQYF.

This clone was seen a few times. This chain joins TRBV5-1 and TRBJ2-2, with a tentative D call TRBD2 (5 bases). Germline CDR1 is SGHRS and CDR2 is YFSETQ. This CDR3 has 14 amino acids. Trimming stripped 2 bases from V and 5 bases from J, with 10 bases between. The CDR3 DNA is TGCGCCAGCAGCTTCGATGGGAGTACCGGGGAGCTGTTTTTT. It encodes CASSFDGSTGELFF.

This clone was recorded a few times. The rearrangement joins TRBV10-3 to TRBJ1-2; D is unclear. V lost 3 bases, J lost 8 bases, and 16 bases lay in between. Per germline, CDR1 ENHRY and CDR2 SYGVKD. CDR3 size: 14 residues. The CDR3 region is CAISELGPRFGYTF. The CDR3 DNA is TGTGCCATCAGTGAATTAGGCCCCAGGTTCGGCTACACCTTC.

This chain connects TRBV7-8 to TRBJ2-2, with TRBD1 as a possible D gene (6 bases). Trimming removed 0 bases from V and 6 bases from J, with 11 bases in between. From germline, CDR1 is SGHVS and CDR2 FQNEAQ. CDR3 length equals 15 residues. For the CDR3, the DNA is TGTGCCAGCAGCTTAGCGTTGCGACAGGCCGGGGAGCTGTTTTTT. Translating it yields CASSLALRQAGELFF.

V and J are TRBV2 and TRBJ2-3; D is perhaps TRBD1 (6 bases). The germline V gene encodes CDR1 SNHLY and CDR2 FYNNEI. The CDR3 extends over 15 amino acids. Trimming took 4 bases from V and 0 from J, leaving 11 bases between them. CDR3 protein: CASSGGQGSTDTQYF. CDR3 coding DNA: TGTGCCAGCAGTGGGGGGCAGGGGAGCACAGATACGCAGTATTTT.

The chain has TRBV7-3 and TRBJ2-6; weak D call: TRBD2 (6 bases). The CDR3 runs to 15 residues. Trimming took off 1 base at V and 4 bases at J, with 8 bases between the two ends. CDR1 is SGHTA and CDR2 is FQGTGA in the germline V gene. The CDR3 DNA reads TGTGCCAGCAGCTTAAGGAGGGCCGGGGCCAACGTCCTGACTTTC. This translates into CASSLRRAGANVLTF.

This clone was picked up a small number of times. The identical CDR3 is also encoded by other nucleotide sequences in the sample. The rearrangement links TRBV14 to TRBJ1-1, with D hard to call. The CDR3 totals 13 residues. V gave up 2 bases and J gave up 5 bases, with 9 bases separating them. Germline loops: CDR1 SGHDN, CDR2 FVKESK. This CDR3 reads CASSQSSRTEAFF. The CDR3 region has the DNA TGTGCCAGCAGCCAAAGTTCCAGGACTGAAGCTTTCTTT.

The chain combines TRBV5-6 with TRBJ2-1, with 9 bases aligning to TRBD1. The CDR3 consists of 18 residues. Germline CDR1 and CDR2: SGHDT and YYEEEE. Unmatched junction bases numbered 13, after V lost 1 base and J lost 5 bases. CDR3 region: CASSLTLKQGASDNEQFF. As DNA, the CDR3 is TGTGCCAGCAGCTTGACCCTTAAACAGGGGGCTAGCGACAATGAGCAGTTCTTC. Complete variable domain (other parts from reference TRBV5-6 and TRBJ2-1): DAGVTQSPTHLIKTRGQQVTLRCSPKSGHDTVSWYQQALGQGPQFIFQYYEEEERQRGNFPDRFSGHQFPNYSSELNVNALLLGDSALYLCASSLTLKQGASDNEQFFGPGTRLTVL.

As for this clone: The junction departs from germline at one end; a sequencing error may be responsible. The rearrangement links TRBV7-2 to TRBJ2-4, with D perhaps matching TRBD1 (6 bases). Germline-derived CDR1 and CDR2 are SGHTA and FQGNSA. The CDR3 covers 12 residues. Written as DNA, the CDR3 is TGTGCCAGCAGCTTTACAGGGAACATTCGGTACTTC. It codes for CASSFTGNIRYF.

V usage is TRBV5-1 and J usage is TRBJ2-1; 13 bases agree with TRBD2. V gave up 0 bases and J gave up 5 bases; unmatched junction bases: 8. The CDR3 extends over 18 amino acids. The germline gives CDR1 SGHRS, CDR2 YFSETQ. In DNA form, the CDR3 reads TGCGCCAGCAGCTTGGGACTAGCGGGAGGTCCGGGGGACAATGAGCAGTTCTTC. Amino acids: CASSLGLAGGPGDNEQFF.

This rearrangement joins TRBV6-6 to TRBJ2-2; 7 bases align to TRBD1. The CDR3 spans 13 residues. Germline assignment: CDR1 MNHNY and CDR2 SVGAGI (reference sequence). V lost 11 bases to trimming and J lost 7 bases; unmatched junction nucleotides: 10. The CDR3 DNA reads as TGTGCCCGTTCTGACAGGGACGGCGGGGAGCTGTTTTTT. Residues: CARSDRDGGELFF.